The 8 T cell receptor beta chains listed next were all sequenced from one sample in a study of shared clonotypes between healthy human individuals. Terminally differentiated effector memory CD45RA+ cells were left out of the naive CD8 fraction, which was CD45RO-negative and positively selected for CCR7. Assay used: immunoSEQ multiplex PCR; TCRdb lists only in-frame clones, some missing. The sample yields about 2,100,000 clones, about 93% seen once. Sequencing was performed on naive CD8+ T cells from PBMCs. The receptors stem from a man aged 18 to 29 in good health. Some clones in this sample may be carry-over from other donors' samples.

This clone was detected only a few times. The chain is built from TRBV9 and TRBJ2-1; D not certain. The germline V gene encodes CDR1 SGDLS and CDR2 YYNGEE. The CDR3 has 11 amino acids. Trimming pared 3 bases from V and 6 bases from J, leaving 4 bases between. CDR3: CASSDLNEQFF. DNA of the CDR3: TGTGCCAGCAGCGACCTCAATGAGCAGTTCTTC.

This chain joins TRBV5-5 and TRBJ2-7; D may be TRBD1 (8 bases). This CDR3 contains 15 residues. Germline CDR1 is SGHKS and CDR2 is YYEKEE (reference sequence). V lost 5 bases and J lost 9, with 24 bases in between. The CDR3 is CASSSLTGEGNWQYF. Here the CDR3 DNA reads TGTGCCAGCAGTTCACTGACAGGGGAGGGGAATTGGCAGTACTTC.

V usage is TRBV7-2 and J usage is TRBJ1-2; D perhaps matches TRBD1 (5 bases). The CDR3 spans 14 residues. Trimming removed 3 bases at V and 4 bases at J, with 12 bases between. Germline lookup yields CDR1 SGHTA and CDR2 FQGNSA. CDR3 loop: CASSFRGTGYGYTF. The DNA of the CDR3 is TGTGCCAGCAGCTTCCGGGGTACAGGCTATGGCTACACCTTC. Full variable domain (outside the CDR3, taken from reference TRBV7-2 and TRBJ1-2): GAGVSQSPSNKVTEKGKDVELRCDPISGHTALYWYRQSLGQGLEFLIYFQGNSAPDKSGLPSDRFSAERTGGSVSTLTIQRTQQEDSAVYLCASSFRGTGYGYTFGSGTRLTVV.

This chain connects TRBV7-9 to TRBJ1-4; D unclear. Trimming shortened V by 7 bases and J by 4 bases, and 16 bases separated the two germline ends. CDR1 SEHNR and CDR2 FQNEAQ come from the germline V gene (reference sequence). The CDR3 covers 15 residues. The CDR3 coding sequence is TGTGCCAGCACCGACTCTGTAGGCAATAATGAAAAACTGTTTTTT. This encodes CASTDSVGNNEKLFF.

This chain links TRBV28 with TRBJ2-1, with TRBD2 matching 11 bases. The CDR3 has 16 residues. Germline trimming cut 5 bases from V and 6 bases from J; bases unmatched to any gene: 9. Germline assignment: CDR1 MDHEN and CDR2 SYDVKM. The CDR3 region is CASSATLAGVGNEQFF. The CDR3, as DNA: TGTGCCAGCAGTGCGACACTAGCGGGAGTTGGCAATGAGCAGTTCTTC.

CDR3: CASSKPGTPQETQYF. CDR3 DNA: TGTGCCAGCAGTAAACCCGGGACACCTCAAGAGACCCAGTACTTC. The chain joins TRBV6-1 to TRBJ2-5; maybe TRBD1 (6 bases). Germline CDR1 MNHNS, CDR2 SASEGT. CDR3 length: 15 amino acids. V was shortened by 5 bases and J by 2 bases, with 15 bases between the two germline ends.

CDR3 coding DNA: TGTGCCAGCAGCTTCGACAACTCTGGAAACACCATATATTTT. It encodes CASSFDNSGNTIYF. This chain joins TRBV11-2 and TRBJ1-3; D unclear. The germline CDR1 and CDR2 sequences are SGHAT and FQNNGV. The length of the CDR3 is 14 residues. Trimming pared 3 bases from V and 0 bases from J, leaving 6 bases between.

CDR3 DNA sequence: TGCAGCGTTGATTGGGACAGCTTCACAGATACGCAGTATTTT. Its protein is CSVDWDSFTDTQYF. The chain combines TRBV29-1 with TRBJ2-3, with TRBD1 matching over 7 bases. V dropped 3 bases and J dropped 2; count of bases not matched to a gene: 5. The CDR3 runs 14 residues. Germline V gene sequence: CDR1 SQVTM, CDR2 ANQGSEA.